The 4 T cell receptor beta chains in this list originate from one sample, sequenced in a study of blood T cell repertoires in COVID-19. Measured with immunoSEQ multiplex PCR; TCRdb has only the in-frame clones, and not every one. The sample has 350,000 to 400,000 clones; roughly 90% are singletons. The sample comprised PBMCs or T cells enriched from blood (not recorded which). All receptors come from a woman in her 30s with acute COVID-19.

The DNA of the CDR3 is TGCGCCAGCAGCTCCTTGACAGGGGGCGCCTCACCCCTCCACTTT. It codes for CASSSLTGGASPLHF. The rearrangement joins TRBV5-1 to TRBJ1-6, with 10 nucleotides matching TRBD1. CDR1 is SGHRS and CDR2 is YFSETQ in the germline V gene. The CDR3 has 15 amino acids. V trimming: 3 bases; J trimming: 10 bases; junction bases outside the gene matches: 7.

The chain uses TRBV11-2 and TRBJ2-1; possibly TRBD2 for D (7 bases). Germline values: CDR1 SGHAT, CDR2 FQNNGV. This CDR3 is built from 15 residues. V was shortened by 5 bases and J by 5 bases, with 16 bases between the two germline ends. The chain's CDR3 is CASSPLSGDNNEQFF. DNA of the CDR3: TGTGCCAGCAGCCCCTTGAGCGGGGACAACAATGAGCAGTTCTTC. Combining the CDR3 with reference TRBV11-2 and TRBJ2-1 gives the whole variable domain EAGVAQSPRYKIIEKRQSVAFWCNPISGHATLYWYQQILGQGPKLLIQFQNNGVVDDSQLPKDRFSAERLKGVDSTLKIQPAKLEDSAVYLCASSPLSGDNNEQFFGPGTRLTVL.

The CDR3 sequence is CASSLGLRGRGHGYTF. The CDR3 coding sequence is TGTGCCAGCAGCTTAGGCCTAAGGGGCAGGGGGCATGGCTACACCTTC. The J gene is TRBJ1-2, the V gene TRBV13, with 8 nucleotides matching TRBD1. The CDR3 totals 16 residues. From germline, CDR1 is PRHDT and CDR2 FYEKMQ (reference sequence). Trimming took 0 bases from V and 6 from J; bases not matched to a gene: 9.

The V gene is TRBV9, the J gene TRBJ2-2, with D tentatively TRBD1 (5 bases). Between the trimmed V and J ends, which lost 2 bases and 9 bases, there was a span of 8 bases. Germline CDR1 reads SGDLS; CDR2 reads YYNGEE. The CDR3 contains 12 residues. This CDR3 is CASSVRQRELFF. The CDR3 nucleotides are TGTGCCAGCAGCGTTAGACAGAGGGAGCTGTTTTTT.